This TCR beta chain was sequenced in a study of human T cells and chemical hapten exposure. This CDR3 comprises 15 residues. The ends lost 8 bases at V and 3 bases at J; junction bases unmatched: 11. Per the germline V gene, CDR1 is SEHNR and CDR2 is FQNEAQ (reference sequence). The authors' total RNA extraction used unfractionated whole blood. In its sample, this clonotype was seen a few times. TCRdb ran MiXCR on the 5' RACE reads and lists one entry per CDR3 protein. The table shows around 82,000 distinct CDR3 sequences, with roughly 7.7% occurring only once. This clonotype was sampled from a male donor in good health. The rearrangement joins TRBV7-9 to TRBJ1-2, with 8 bases lining up with TRBD1. In DNA, the CDR3 is TGTGCCAGCCTGGGAGGACAGGGTGTAGACTATGGCTACACCTTC. It yields the protein CASLGGQGVDYGYTF.